The source of this TCR beta chain is a study of cytomegalovirus exposure and HLA in healthy donors. For this clone: The target antigen is unknown.

Study-wide results and caveats: With high specificity and sensitivity, the classifier reportedly diagnosed cytomegalovirus status. Confirmation was obtained in vitro that a few CMV-associated chains are specific for CMV antigens. The study labeled fewer than 200 TCR beta chains cytomegalovirus-associated.

The CDR3 extends over 14 amino acids. Germline V lookup: CDR1 MDHEN, CDR2 SYDVKM. The V gene end was trimmed by 2 bases and the J gene end by 4 bases; junction bases not matched to a gene: 1. The PCR was carried out with 60 Vbeta primers and 13 Jbeta primers. The data were produced by immunoSEQ multiplex PCR, yet TCRdb's version contains in-frame clones alone and is incomplete. The sample has some 150,000 clones; roughly four fifths are singletons. This clonotype was obtained from a man aged 30 to 45 in good health and CMV-seronegative. Sequenced input: PBMCs. The chain employs TRBV28 and TRBJ2-5; TRBD2 agrees at 10 bases. The CDR3 region is CASSLPSGRETQYF. DNA for the CDR3: TGTGCCAGCAGTTTACCTAGCGGGAGAGAGACCCAGTACTTC.